This passage covers 25 T cell receptor beta chains from one sample sequenced in a study of glioma-infiltrating T cells. TCR alpha and beta CDR3 regions were amplified from RNA using iRepertoire nested multiplex PCR. MiXCR, run by TCRdb on the multiplex PCR reads, gives a single entry per CDR3 protein. Among over 100,000 distinct CDR3 sequences listed, less than 30% were seen once. The material sequenced was glioma tissue, nonneoplastic brain tissue, or PBMCs (not recorded which). The receptors shown here come from a human donor with low-grade glioma or glioblastoma, undergoing nonglioma brain surgery, or in good health (not recorded which).

The chain recombines TRBV7-2 with TRBJ1-6; D may be TRBD1 (5 bases). V lost 1 base and J lost 7, with 11 bases in between. The CDR3 contains 15 residues. The germline gives CDR1 SGHTA, CDR2 FQGNSA. The CDR3 nucleotides are TGTGCCAGCAGCTTAGTCTTAGGGGTCAATTCACCCCTCCACTTT. Protein product: CASSLVLGVNSPLHF.

This clonotype was detected a few times. The genes are TRBV18 and TRBJ2-3; D not resolved. The germline V and J ends were trimmed by 3 bases and 6 bases, with 16 bases remaining between them. Per the germline V gene, CDR1 is KGHSH and CDR2 is LQKENI. The CDR3 runs 15 residues. The CDR3 sequence: CASSPPGPPRDTQYF. The DNA of the CDR3 is TGTGCCAGCTCACCGCCTGGTCCGCCGAGGGATACGCAGTATTTT.

There are many counts of this clonotype. This rearrangement joins TRBV2 to TRBJ1-5; no reliable D call. The V end was cut by 6 bases, the J end by 1 base, with 10 bases between. The CDR3 contains 14 residues. Germline CDR1 is SNHLY and CDR2 is FYNNEI. CDR3 sequence (DNA): TGTGCCAGCAGCGCATACAGAAGCAATCAGCCCCAGCATTTT. Protein product: CASSAYRSNQPQHF.

This clonotype has a handful of counts. The rearrangement joins TRBV14 to TRBJ1-4; weak D call: TRBD1 (6 bases). The CDR3 contains 15 residues. The germline gives CDR1 SGHDN, CDR2 FVKESK. Trimming pared 4 bases from V and 4 bases from J, leaving 13 bases between. The CDR3 spells CASSLRQAYNEKLFF. The CDR3 nucleotides read TGTGCCAGCAGCCTCAGACAGGCTTATAATGAAAAACTGTTTTTT.

The sample holds a few counts of this clonotype. The CDR3 sequence is CASSLVPGVNQPQHF. CDR3 coding DNA: TGCGCCAGCAGCTTGGTACCGGGGGTGAATCAGCCCCAGCATTTT. The V call is TRBV5-1, the J call TRBJ1-5; a possible D gene is TRBD1 (5 bases). Germline loops: CDR1 SGHRS, CDR2 YFSETQ. The V and J ends lost 0 bases and 4 bases respectively, with 11 bases between them. The CDR3 has 15 amino acids.

This clonotype was observed at least ten times. This sequence joins TRBV2 and TRBJ2-7; 9 nucleotides line up with TRBD1. CDR1 and CDR2 (germline): SNHLY, FYNNEI. V gave up 6 bases and J gave up 6 bases; unmatched junction bases: 9. The length of the CDR3 is 14 residues. The CDR3 region is CASSPPGQGSEQYF. The CDR3 bases are TGTGCCAGCAGCCCTCCGGGACAGGGCTCCGAGCAGTACTTC.

This clonotype was seen at least ten times. Compared with germline, one end of the junction differs, possibly owing to a read error. The chain joins TRBV28 to TRBJ2-3; D remains ambiguous. Germline CDR1 reads MDHEN; CDR2 reads SYDVKM. The CDR3 totals 13 residues. Written as DNA, the CDR3 is TGTGTCAGCAACCCAGTTATGACAGATACGCAGTATTTT. Translating it yields CVSNPVMTDTQYF.

The chain links TRBV6-1 to TRBJ2-7, with D possibly TRBD1 on 6 matching bases. Trimming stripped 5 bases from V and 2 bases from J, with 13 bases between. CDR1 is MNHNS and CDR2 is SASEGT in the germline V gene. The CDR3 contains 14 residues. CDR3 nucleotides: TGTGCCAGCAGTTTAGAGAGGGGGACCTACGAGCAGTACTTC. This codes for CASSLERGTYEQYF.

Worth noting for this clonotype: Given a much more abundant clone one base away, this may be a read error. The chain couples TRBV20-1 to TRBJ2-1; TRBD2 aligns across 7 bases. CDR1 and CDR2 from the germline V gene are DFQATT and SNEGSKA (reference sequence). This CDR3 is built from 12 residues. The chain's CDR3 is CRLGGNADEQFF. As DNA, the CDR3 is TGCAGGCTCGGGGGGAACGCGGATGAGCAGTTCTTC.

This clonotype was detected many times. V gene TRBV18 combines with J gene TRBJ1-1, with D hard to call. This CDR3 has 14 residues. Germline CDR1 is KGHSH and CDR2 is LQKENI. The ends were cut back, 2 bases at V and 0 bases at J, with 7 bases in the middle. In nucleotides, the CDR3 is TGTGCCAGCTCACCAGGACTGATGAACACTGAAGCTTTCTTT. Translation: CASSPGLMNTEAFF.

CDR3 residues: CASSPAGLAGGEQYF. CDR3 in DNA: TGTGCCAGCAGCCCGGCGGGTCTAGCGGGAGGCGAGCAGTACTTC. This chain links TRBV11-2 with TRBJ2-7, with 11 bases fitting TRBD2. V shed 5 bases, J shed 6 bases, and the junction held 9 bases outside the gene matches. The CDR3 covers 15 residues. Per germline, CDR1 SGHAT and CDR2 FQNNGV.

As to this clonotype: Given a much more abundant clone one base away, this may be a read error. This chain connects TRBV19 to TRBJ1-1, with no clear D. Germline V CDR1 and CDR2: LNHDA, SQIVND (reference sequence). This CDR3 has 15 residues. Here the CDR3 reads CSSIGAGSAGTEAFF. CDR3 nucleotide sequence: TGTTCCAGTATTGGCGCGGGAAGCGCGGGGACTGAAGCTTTCTTT.

This clonotype was picked up a small number of times. The chain has TRBV11-3 and TRBJ2-1, with 9 nucleotides matching TRBD1. Germline V gene sequence: CDR1 SGHNT, CDR2 YENEEA. Unmatched junction bases numbered 8, after V lost 5 bases and J lost 6 bases. The CDR3 sequence is 15 residues long. CDR3 sequence: CASSLGQGWTNEQFF. In DNA form, the CDR3 reads TGTGCCAGCAGCCTCGGACAGGGGTGGACCAATGAGCAGTTCTTC.

Many counts were recorded for this clonotype. This rearrangement joins TRBV29-1 to TRBJ1-2; possibly TRBD1 for D (5 bases). The CDR3 runs 14 residues. Per the germline V gene, CDR1 is SQVTM and CDR2 is ANQGSEA. V was shortened by 5 bases and J by 6 bases, with 19 bases between the two germline ends. The CDR3 reads CSVWLGNRGHGYTF. The DNA for the CDR3 is TGCAGCGTTTGGTTGGGCAATCGGGGACATGGCTACACCTTC.

The sample holds one count of this clonotype. The rearrangement links TRBV6-5 to TRBJ2-7; 9 bases line up with TRBD2. Germline CDR1 reads MNHEY; CDR2 reads SVGAGI. V gave up 2 bases and J gave up 4 bases; unmatched junction bases: 12. The CDR3 is 17 amino acids. The CDR3: CASSYDRLSAGGYEQYF. Written as DNA, the CDR3 is TGTGCCAGCAGTTACGATCGATTATCTGCGGGGGGGTACGAGCAGTACTTC.

As concerns this clonotype: This may be a read error, as it is one base from a much larger clone. The CDR3 DNA follows: TGTGCCATCATTTACCCACTAGCGGGAGTCCCAGATACGCAGTATTTT. This codes for CAIIYPLAGVPDTQYF. The rearrangement uses TRBV10-3 and TRBJ2-3; TRBD2 aligns across 11 bases. Germline-derived CDR1 and CDR2 are ENHRY and SYGVKD. The CDR3 covers 16 residues. V lost 7 bases, J lost 4 bases, and 10 bases stayed unmatched.

This clonotype was detected many times. The V call is TRBV5-4, the J call TRBJ1-1; TRBD1 is a possible D gene (5 bases). V gave up 2 bases and J gave up 1 base, with 9 bases separating them. The CDR3 contains 14 residues. Germline values: CDR1 SGHNT, CDR2 YYREEE (reference sequence). CDR3 in DNA: TGTGCCAGCAGCTTCGACAGTGAGAACACTGAAGCTTTCTTT. Translation gives CASSFDSENTEAFF.

In nucleotides, the CDR3 is TGCAGCGTTGAGACCCCCTACGAGCAGTACTTC. Translated: CSVETPYEQYF. J is TRBJ2-7 and V is TRBV29-1; no clear D. CDR1 SQVTM and CDR2 ANQGSEA come from the germline V gene. Trimming took off 3 bases at V and 2 bases at J, with 5 bases between the two ends. The CDR3 loop spans 11 amino acids.

Points on this clonotype: Relative to the germline gene, one junction end is altered; a read error may explain this. This chain joins TRBV11-1 and TRBJ2-1; 7 bases match TRBD2. In germline, CDR1 is SGHAT, CDR2 FQDESV (reference sequence). The length of the CDR3 is 16 residues. CDR3 protein: CASSLFGGSSYNKQFF. The CDR3 DNA sequence: TGTGCCAGCAGTTTATTCGGGGGGAGCTCCTACAATAAGCAGTTCTTC. The full variable domain, in which reference TRBV11-1 and TRBJ2-1 provide the parts outside the CDR3, is EAEVAQSPRYKITEKSQAVAFWCDPISGHATLYWYRQILGQGPELLVQFQDESVVDDSQLPKDRFSAERLKGVDSTLKIQPAELGDSAMYLCASSLFGGSSYNKQFFGPGTRLTVL.

A note on this clonotype: It may be a read error: a sequence one base away is much more abundant. The V call is TRBV19, the J call TRBJ1-2; weak D call: TRBD1 (6 bases). CDR1 is LNHDA, CDR2 SQIVND, per germline (reference sequence). The CDR3 spans 12 residues. CDR3 nucleotides: TGTGACAGTAGTCCCAGGGGAGATGGCTACACCTTC. As protein: CDSSPRGDGYTF.

This chain joins TRBV3-1 and TRBJ1-5, with D perhaps TRBD1 (5 bases). Trimming shortened V by 4 bases and J by 5 bases, and 12 bases separated the two germline ends. The CDR3 loop spans 14 amino acids. CDR1 and CDR2 from the germline V gene are LGHDT and YNNKEL (reference sequence). CDR3 DNA: TGTGCCAGCAGCCGAAAAGGGACCCATCAGCCCCAGCATTTT. Its protein product is CASSRKGTHQPQHF.

This clonotype was seen just once. A clone one base away is much larger, so this may be a read error. The chain has TRBV19 and TRBJ1-1; D unresolved. The CDR3 is 14 amino acids. The germline V gene encodes CDR1 LNHDA and CDR2 SQIVND (reference sequence). V lost 5 bases and J lost 7, with 17 bases in between. CDR3 DNA sequence: TGTGCCAGTAGTTTCACCGGGATAGGAGATGAAGCTTTCTTT. Translation gives CASSFTGIGDEAFF.

This clonotype was seen only a few times. The chain links TRBV29-1 to TRBJ2-3, with D tentatively TRBD1 (5 bases). Between the trimmed V and J ends, which lost 3 bases and 4 bases, there was a span of 11 bases. Looked up from germline, CDR1 is SQVTM and CDR2 is ANQGSEA. CDR3 size: 13 residues. CDR3 nucleotide sequence: TGCAGCGTTGAGGGGCAGCCCTCAGATACGCAGTATTTT. Its translation: CSVEGQPSDTQYF.

This clonotype came up many times. J is TRBJ2-3 and V is TRBV4-2; TRBD2 agrees at 11 bases. Per germline, CDR1 LGHNA and CDR2 YNFKEQ. V was pared by 3 bases and J by 0 bases, with 2 bases of the junction left unmatched. This CDR3 is 16 amino acids long. This chain's CDR3 is CASSQGLAASTDTQYF. The CDR3 DNA follows: TGTGCCAGCAGCCAGGGACTAGCGGCTAGCACAGATACGCAGTATTTT.

This clonotype was counted at least ten times. The V and J genes are TRBV6-2 or TRBV6-3 and TRBJ1-3, with D tentatively TRBD1 (5 bases). Germline V CDR1 and CDR2: MNHEY, SVGEGT. The V end lost 6 bases, the J end lost 0 bases, and 12 bases lay between the germline ends. The CDR3 loop spans 15 amino acids. CDR3 protein: CASRITGNSGNTIYF. The CDR3 nucleotides read TGTGCCAGCAGAATTACAGGAAACTCTGGAAACACCATATATTTT.